A selection of T cell receptor beta chains follows, all from one sample in a study of regulatory T cells in long-lasting Graves disease. TCRdb itself ran the multiplex PCR reads through MiXCR, one entry per CDR3 protein. The sample holds 650,000 to 850,000 distinct CDR3 sequences, about 30% seen once. The starting material was peripheral blood mononuclear cells (PBMCs), obtained when the disease was refractory, from a patient treated with antithyroid drugs. The receptors originated from a female donor with Graves disease. Each CDR3 is given with its conserved first and last residue.

v_call: TRBV29-1
j_call: TRBJ1-2
cdr3_aa: CSVVPVGQNYGYTF

v_call: TRBV5-1
j_call: TRBJ1-1
cdr3_aa: CASSHQGQTMNTEAFF

v_call: TRBV6-1
j_call: TRBJ1-2
cdr3_aa: CASGQALGYTF

v_call: TRBV20-1
j_call: TRBJ1-2
cdr3_aa: CSASSDRADGYTF

v_call: TRBV6-1
j_call: TRBJ1-2
cdr3_aa: CASLRGSGYTF

v_call: TRBV11-2
j_call: TRBJ2-2
cdr3_aa: CASSLLAGSPNTGELFF

v_call: TRBV4-2
j_call: TRBJ2-2
cdr3_aa: CASRPGQTNTGELFF

v_call: TRBV5-1
j_call: TRBJ2-7
cdr3_aa: CASSSGTNGYEQYF

v_call: TRBV19
j_call: TRBJ1-5
cdr3_aa: CASSLGGGWGNQPQHF

v_call: TRBV2
j_call: TRBJ2-2
cdr3_aa: CASTERTPNTGELFF

v_call: TRBV15
j_call: TRBJ1-5
cdr3_aa: CATSKIGWTGGDQPQHF

v_call: TRBV15
j_call: TRBJ2-7
cdr3_aa: CATSRAAGIVYEQYF

v_call: TRBV27
j_call: TRBJ1-6
cdr3_aa: CASSPRGMAPLHF

v_call: TRBV27
j_call: TRBJ1-6
cdr3_aa: CASTPRGSSPLHF

v_call: TRBV5-5
j_call: TRBJ1-1
cdr3_aa: CASSLDGWRTEAFF

v_call: TRBV6-5
j_call: TRBJ1-5
cdr3_aa: CASSYEGRSNQPQHF

v_call: TRBV3-1
j_call: TRBJ1-1
cdr3_aa: CASSHGTRGTEAFF

v_call: TRBV12-3/TRBV12-4
j_call: TRBJ1-5
cdr3_aa: CASSRTGSHQPQHF

v_call: TRBV11-2
j_call: TRBJ2-3
cdr3_aa: CASSPDLPPLRACTDTQYF

v_call: TRBV6-2/TRBV6-3
j_call: TRBJ1-1
cdr3_aa: CASSYAREGAFF

v_call: TRBV30
j_call: TRBJ1-1
cdr3_aa: CAWTPQTGLGAFF

v_call: TRBV7-9
j_call: TRBJ2-5
cdr3_aa: CASSLLAMDRSKETQYF

v_call: TRBV30
j_call: TRBJ1-5
cdr3_aa: CACRGSNQPQHF

v_call: TRBV19
j_call: TRBJ2-5
cdr3_aa: CASSTTGHGEETQYF

v_call: TRBV15
j_call: TRBJ2-2
cdr3_aa: CATSASRLAGEGGITGELFF

v_call: TRBV5-1
j_call: TRBJ2-5
cdr3_aa: CASGINGETQYF

v_call: TRBV6-2/TRBV6-3
j_call: TRBJ1-2
cdr3_aa: CASRQFDRVFGYTF

v_call: TRBV18
j_call: TRBJ2-1
cdr3_aa: CASSPKVGSNNEQFF

v_call: TRBV6-1
j_call: TRBJ2-7
cdr3_aa: CASSGGGSVVEYF

v_call: TRBV30
j_call: TRBJ1-2
cdr3_aa: CAWSRRHRGFYGYTF

v_call: TRBV3-1
j_call: TRBJ1-2
cdr3_aa: CASSLLRSVYGYTF

v_call: TRBV20-1
j_call: TRBJ2-7
cdr3_aa: CSALAGSYEQYF

v_call: TRBV20-1
j_call: TRBJ2-7
cdr3_aa: CSAARTGGIGEQYF

v_call: TRBV9
j_call: TRBJ1-1
cdr3_aa: CASSVGRGGTEAFF

v_call: TRBV25-1
j_call: .
cdr3_aa: CASSEIAGETQYF